A selection of T cell receptor beta chains follows, all from one sample in a study of cytomegalovirus exposure and HLA in healthy donors. Sequencing used immunoSEQ multiplex PCR; TCRdb keeps in-frame clones, though not all of them. The sample yields some 180,000 clones, 75% to 85% seen once. The specimen sequenced was PBMCs. All receptors come from a woman aged 60-75 years in good health and CMV-seropositive. CDR3s leave out the opening cysteine and the closing phenylalanine or tryptophan. The order of the fields is J gene, V gene, CDR3 length, CDR3 protein.

j_call: TRBJ2-1
v_call: TRBV2
cdr3_length: 14
cdr3_aa: ASSEARTGISSEQF

j_call: TRBJ1-5
v_call: TRBV29-1
cdr3_length: 10
cdr3_aa: SAGQGDQPQH

j_call: TRBJ2-1
v_call: TRBV11-1
cdr3_length: 12
cdr3_aa: ASSQEGAYNEQF

j_call: TRBJ2-5
v_call: TRBV28
cdr3_length: 12
cdr3_aa: ASSLPGPQETQY

j_call: TRBJ2-3
v_call: TRBV27
cdr3_length: 13
cdr3_aa: ASTPGGPYTDTQY

j_call: TRBJ2-2
v_call: TRBV18
cdr3_length: 13
cdr3_aa: ASATKRGYTGELF

j_call: TRBJ1-5
v_call: TRBV19
cdr3_length: 12
cdr3_aa: ASSGQGVNQPQH

j_call: TRBJ2-5
v_call: TRBV10-3
cdr3_length: 14
cdr3_aa: AISGGLGAQGETQY

j_call: TRBJ1-3
v_call: TRBV9
cdr3_length: 12
cdr3_aa: ASSGGGPGNTIY

j_call: TRBJ1-2
v_call: TRBV18
cdr3_length: 11
cdr3_aa: ASSPATEYGYT

j_call: TRBJ2-1
v_call: TRBV28
cdr3_length: 12
cdr3_aa: ASSLNRGLNEQF

j_call: TRBJ1-1
v_call: TRBV27
cdr3_length: 12
cdr3_aa: ASSLWGEGTEAF

j_call: TRBJ2-3
v_call: TRBV5-1
cdr3_length: 14
cdr3_aa: ASSLHPPGGQDTQY

j_call: TRBJ2-5
v_call: TRBV29-1
cdr3_length: 10
cdr3_aa: SVRDSQETQY

j_call: TRBJ1-2
v_call: TRBV15
cdr3_length: 13
cdr3_aa: ATSRDPVSNYGYT

j_call: TRBJ1-3
v_call: TRBV7-6
cdr3_length: 12
cdr3_aa: ASSSRTGPDTIY

j_call: TRBJ2-6
v_call: TRBV5-1
cdr3_length: 14
cdr3_aa: ASSNGGPSGANGLT

j_call: TRBJ2-7
v_call: TRBV7-2
cdr3_length: 10
cdr3_aa: ASSLTTYEQY

j_call: TRBJ1-4
v_call: TRBV28
cdr3_length: 11
cdr3_aa: ASIDRGNEKLF

j_call: TRBJ2-7
v_call: TRBV6-7
cdr3_length: 11
cdr3_aa: AGRGGRSYEQY

j_call: TRBJ1-5
v_call: TRBV7-8
cdr3_length: 12
cdr3_aa: ASSRQASNQPQH

j_call: TRBJ2-3
v_call: TRBV10-3
cdr3_length: 12
cdr3_aa: ATGTSGFTDTQY

j_call: -
v_call: TRBV28
cdr3_length: 11
cdr3_aa: ASSFAGAYEQY

j_call: TRBJ2-7
v_call: TRBV6-1
cdr3_length: 11
cdr3_aa: ASSPGDPYEQY

j_call: TRBJ2-7
v_call: TRBV18
cdr3_length: 11
cdr3_aa: ASSPRQFYEQY

j_call: TRBJ1-4
v_call: TRBV4-1
cdr3_length: 15
cdr3_aa: ASSQTPGRRDYEKLF

j_call: TRBJ2-7
v_call: TRBV6-1
cdr3_length: 10
cdr3_aa: ASSEAGAMQY

j_call: TRBJ2-7
v_call: TRBV9
cdr3_length: 12
cdr3_aa: ASSVSTLSYEQY

j_call: TRBJ2-5
v_call: TRBV18
cdr3_length: 11
cdr3_aa: ASSLTTQETQY

j_call: TRBJ2-6
v_call: TRBV11-2
cdr3_length: 14
cdr3_aa: ASSSRQGAGANVLT

j_call: TRBJ2-7
v_call: TRBV11-2
cdr3_length: 12
cdr3_aa: ASSAGTGAYEQY

j_call: TRBJ1-1
v_call: TRBV30
cdr3_length: 10
cdr3_aa: AWSVLGTEAF

j_call: TRBJ2-1
v_call: TRBV4-3
cdr3_length: 13
cdr3_aa: ASSRTSGGANEQF

j_call: TRBJ2-6
v_call: TRBV4-2
cdr3_length: 14
cdr3_aa: ASSQEHLSGANVLT

j_call: TRBJ1-1
v_call: TRBV6-5
cdr3_length: 13
cdr3_aa: ASSGQGGMNTEAF

j_call: TRBJ2-7
v_call: TRBV28
cdr3_length: 12
cdr3_aa: ASSNRPRGNEQY

j_call: TRBJ2-7
v_call: TRBV30
cdr3_length: 16
cdr3_aa: AWSLGRGASGRGREQY

j_call: TRBJ2-4
v_call: TRBV19
cdr3_length: 12
cdr3_aa: ASSMWLGADIQY

j_call: TRBJ1-4
v_call: TRBV19
cdr3_length: 15
cdr3_aa: ASSIGDRPPGDEKLF

j_call: TRBJ2-3
v_call: TRBV4-2
cdr3_length: 11
cdr3_aa: ASSPGYTDTQY

j_call: TRBJ2-7
v_call: TRBV7-2
cdr3_length: 14
cdr3_aa: ASSLRSGTGTYEQY

j_call: TRBJ2-7
v_call: TRBV5-8
cdr3_length: 11
cdr3_aa: ASSYPSSYEQY

j_call: TRBJ1-5
v_call: TRBV6-5
cdr3_length: 12
cdr3_aa: ASSEFRQGAREH

j_call: TRBJ1-5
v_call: TRBV15
cdr3_length: 13
cdr3_aa: ATSLNWGQGQPQH

j_call: TRBJ1-3
v_call: TRBV9
cdr3_length: 14
cdr3_aa: ASSGQGTWGGNTIY

j_call: TRBJ1-2
v_call: TRBV2
cdr3_length: 9
cdr3_aa: ASSANYGYT

j_call: TRBJ2-5
v_call: TRBV7-3
cdr3_length: 15
cdr3_aa: ASSSLWGTSGKETQY

j_call: TRBJ2-5
v_call: TRBV7-6
cdr3_length: 13
cdr3_aa: ASSLVAGGPQTQY

j_call: TRBJ1-5
v_call: TRBV9
cdr3_length: 14
cdr3_aa: ASSPGTLNSNQPQH

j_call: TRBJ2-1
v_call: TRBV5-1
cdr3_length: 12
cdr3_aa: ASGSGLADNEQF

j_call: TRBJ2-6
v_call: TRBV6-1
cdr3_length: 15
cdr3_aa: ASSAGQGVLGANVLT

j_call: TRBJ1-1
v_call: TRBV6-5
cdr3_length: 11
cdr3_aa: ASSYYSDSEAF

j_call: TRBJ1-5
v_call: TRBV19
cdr3_length: 17
cdr3_aa: ASSIGAGRNSWGNQPQH

j_call: TRBJ2-7
v_call: TRBV11-1
cdr3_length: 11
cdr3_aa: ASSRGLAYEQY

j_call: TRBJ1-5
v_call: TRBV25-1
cdr3_length: 10
cdr3_aa: ASSYGSQPQH

j_call: TRBJ1-4
v_call: TRBV30
cdr3_length: 11
cdr3_aa: AWSPTAGGKLF